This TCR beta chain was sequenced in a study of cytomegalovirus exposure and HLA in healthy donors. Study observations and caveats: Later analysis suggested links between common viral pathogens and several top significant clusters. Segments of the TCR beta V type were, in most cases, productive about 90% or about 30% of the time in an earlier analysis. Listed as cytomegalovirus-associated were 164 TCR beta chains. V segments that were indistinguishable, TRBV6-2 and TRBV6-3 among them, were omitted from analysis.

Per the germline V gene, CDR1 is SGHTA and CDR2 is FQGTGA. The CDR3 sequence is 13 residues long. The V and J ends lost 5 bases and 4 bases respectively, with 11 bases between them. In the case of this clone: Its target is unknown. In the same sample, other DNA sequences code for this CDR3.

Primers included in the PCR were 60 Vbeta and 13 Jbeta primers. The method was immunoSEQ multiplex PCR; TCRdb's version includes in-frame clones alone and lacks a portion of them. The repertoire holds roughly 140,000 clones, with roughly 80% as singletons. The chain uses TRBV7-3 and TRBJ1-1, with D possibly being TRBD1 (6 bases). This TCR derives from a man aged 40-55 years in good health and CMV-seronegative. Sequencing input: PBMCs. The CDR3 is CASSPTGGTEAFF. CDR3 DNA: TGTGCCAGCAGCCCGACAGGTGGCACTGAAGCTTTCTTT.